The 30 T cell receptor beta chains presented below share a single source sample, sequenced in a study of blood T cell repertoires in COVID-19. The data were produced by immunoSEQ multiplex PCR, yet TCRdb's version contains in-frame clones alone and is incomplete. The data hold roughly 27,000 clones, with approximately 80% observed a single time. Sample: peripheral blood. Receptor source: a woman between 65 and 79 years old with acute or convalescent COVID-19.

This rearrangement joins TRBV28 to TRBJ2-7, with TRBD1 as a possible D gene (5 bases). The CDR3 is 13 amino acids. Germline values: CDR1 MDHEN, CDR2 SYDVKM. Trimming took off 7 bases at V and 2 bases at J, with 12 bases between the two ends. DNA for the CDR3: TGTGCCAGCATTGCAGGGAACACCTACGAGCAGTACTTC. Residues: CASIAGNTYEQYF.

This chain links TRBV5-1 with TRBJ2-7; maybe TRBD2 (6 bases). The CDR3 loop spans 15 amino acids. The germline V gene encodes CDR1 SGHRS and CDR2 YFSETQ. Trimming stripped 2 bases from V and 3 bases from J, with 15 bases between. DNA of the CDR3: TGCGCCAGCAGCTTTCTCGGGGCGGACTACTACGAGCAGTACTTC. Its protein product is CASSFLGADYYEQYF.

The V call is TRBV19, the J call TRBJ2-1, with 10 positions matching TRBD2. The CDR3 totals 16 residues. Germline V gene sequence: CDR1 LNHDA, CDR2 SQIVND (reference sequence). V was clipped by 4 bases and J by 5 bases; unmatched bases: 8. CDR3 nucleotide sequence: TGTGCCAGTAGTACCCCCCTAGCGGGGGAGAACAATGAGCAGTTCTTC. Encoded protein: CASSTPLAGENNEQFF.

The rearrangement uses TRBV19 and TRBJ2-2; D is undetermined. CDR1 is LNHDA, CDR2 SQIVND, per germline (reference sequence). There are 15 residues in the CDR3. V dropped 5 bases and J dropped 7 bases, with 17 bases sitting between them. The CDR3 nucleotides are TGTGCCAGTAGTCTGACCCCCGGGTTAGACGGGGAGCTGTTTTTT. Translated, it gives CASSLTPGLDGELFF.

J is TRBJ1-2 and V is TRBV11-2, with 7 bases aligning to TRBD1. V gave up 1 base and J gave up 2 bases; unmatched junction bases: 4. There are 15 residues in the CDR3. Germline V gives CDR1 SGHAT, CDR2 FQNNGV. Here the CDR3 reads CASSLGTGLNYGYTF. The CDR3 DNA follows: TGTGCCAGCAGCTTAGGGACAGGACTGAACTATGGCTACACCTTC.

This chain connects TRBV18 to TRBJ1-4, with D possibly being TRBD1 (5 bases). Germline loops: CDR1 KGHSH, CDR2 LQKENI. The CDR3 loop spans 15 amino acids. V was shortened by 5 bases and J by 10 bases, with 20 bases between the two germline ends. CDR3 nucleotide sequence: TGTGCCAGCTCATCGAGCGGGGGAGTGTTTGCAAAACTGTTTTTT. This sequence encodes CASSSSGGVFAKLFF.

V usage is TRBV4-1 and J usage is TRBJ1-5; tentatively, D is TRBD1 (5 bases). The V gene lost 0 bases and the J gene lost 0 bases, with 12 bases spanning the gap. The CDR3 is 17 residues long. The germline V gene has CDR1 MGHRA and CDR2 YSYEKL. For the CDR3, the DNA is TGCGCCAGCAGCCAAGATTCTACAGGTGATAGCAATCAGCCCCAGCATTTT. It codes for CASSQDSTGDSNQPQHF.

The rearrangement uses TRBV4-2 and TRBJ1-5; a weak D match, TRBD1 (5 bases). The CDR3 extends over 16 amino acids. CDR1 and CDR2 (germline): LGHNA, YNFKEQ. V lost 2 bases and J 0 bases, leaving 11 bases between the germline ends. In DNA, the CDR3 is TGTGCCAGCAGCCAATCGGGGGGGGATAGCAATCAGCCCCAGCATTTT. Its protein is CASSQSGGDSNQPQHF.

Only a few counts were recorded for this clone. The chain combines TRBV7-6 with TRBJ2-5; D ambiguous. This CDR3 spans 14 amino acids. The V end lost 2 bases, the J end lost 1 base, and 8 bases lay between the germline ends. CDR1 is SGHVS, CDR2 FNYEAQ, per germline. CDR3 loop: CASSLSEAQETQYF. CDR3 bases: TGTGCCAGCAGCTTATCTGAGGCCCAAGAGACCCAGTACTTC.

The genes are TRBV7-9 and TRBJ2-5; 9 positions agree with TRBD2. There are 16 residues in the CDR3. Unmatched junction bases numbered 4, after V lost 0 bases and J lost 2 bases. Germline lookup yields CDR1 SEHNR and CDR2 FQNEAQ (reference sequence). The CDR3 sequence: CASSLALAGGQETQYF. The CDR3 DNA sequence: TGTGCCAGCAGCTTAGCACTAGCGGGCGGTCAAGAGACCCAGTACTTC.

This clone was seen a handful of times. The chain uses TRBV29-1 and TRBJ1-1; 7 nucleotides line up with TRBD1. CDR3 length equals 15 residues. V lost 5 bases, J lost 1 base, and 10 bases stayed unmatched. Per germline, CDR1 SQVTM and CDR2 ANQGSEA. The CDR3 DNA reads TGCAGCGTTAAAGGGACAGTCCTTACGAACACTGAAGCTTTCTTT. Its translation: CSVKGTVLTNTEAFF.

The chain couples TRBV7-9 to TRBJ2-2, with 13 bases identical to TRBD2. The CDR3 loop spans 17 amino acids. Germline V gene lookup returns CDR1 SEHNR and CDR2 FQNEAQ (reference sequence). V was clipped by 5 bases and J by 6 bases; unmatched bases: 9. For the CDR3, the DNA is TGTGCCAGCAGCCCACTACGACTAGCGGGAGGAGCCGGGGAGCTGTTTTTT. Translated: CASSPLRLAGGAGELFF.

This clone has a handful of counts. The chain has TRBV3-1 (or the pseudogene TRBV3-2) and TRBJ1-5; D gene ambiguous. Germline CDR1 reads LGHDT; CDR2 reads YNNKEL (reference sequence). The V and J ends lost 1 base and 4 bases respectively, with 5 bases between them. The CDR3 contains 13 residues. The DNA for the CDR3 is TGTGCCAGCAGCCAAGGGCGGAATCAGCCCCAGCATTTT. Its protein product is CASSQGRNQPQHF.

The J gene is TRBJ2-7, the V gene TRBV10-3; D may be TRBD1 (5 bases). The CDR3 spans 11 residues. Trimming shortened V by 6 bases and J by 7 bases, and 10 bases separated the two germline ends. The germline CDR1 and CDR2 sequences are ENHRY and SYGVKD. In DNA form, the CDR3 reads TGTGCCATCAGCCCCAGGGAAGAGCAGTACTTC. This sequence encodes CAISPREEQYF.

A note on this clone: At one boundary the junction diverges from the germline segment, which might be a read error. The chain uses TRBV7-7 and TRBJ1-5; possibly TRBD1 for D (5 bases). CDR1 SSHAT and CDR2 FNYEAQ come from the germline V gene (reference sequence). There are 17 residues in the CDR3. DNA of the CDR3: TGTGCTAGCAGCTCCGACTGGGGCACGATGAACAATCAGCCCCAGCATTTT. Its translation is CASSSDWGTMNNQPQHF.

This chain connects TRBV7-2 to TRBJ2-1; D unresolved. V was trimmed by 1 base and J by 0 bases, leaving 7 bases between them. The CDR3 extends over 15 amino acids. In germline, CDR1 is SGHTA, CDR2 FQGNSA. The CDR3: CASSLDVSSYNEQFF. CDR3 coding DNA: TGTGCCAGCAGCTTAGATGTGAGCTCCTACAATGAGCAGTTCTTC.

The V and J genes are TRBV5-6 and TRBJ1-2, with D possibly matching TRBD1 (5 bases). Deletions cut 2 bases from V and 4 bases from J, with 12 bases between. CDR3 size: 14 residues. The germline V gene has CDR1 SGHDT and CDR2 YYEEEE. CDR3 sequence reads: CASSFPDSIYGYTF. In DNA form, the CDR3 reads TGTGCCAGCAGCTTTCCAGACAGCATCTATGGCTACACCTTC.

Concerning this clone itself: At one of its ends the junction is not consistent with the germline gene, which may arise from a read error. The J gene is TRBJ1-2, the V gene TRBV28; 8 nucleotides align to TRBD1. The germline CDR1 and CDR2 sequences are MDHEN and SYDVKM. CDR3 length equals 15 residues. CDR3 nucleotide sequence: TGTGCCAGCACCCTTCAGGGCAGTGGCAGGGGGCTATTTCGCTTC. Its protein is CASTLQGSGRGLFRF.

A single count supports this clone. V is TRBV6-5 and J is TRBJ2-5; 11 nucleotides agree with TRBD1. The junction had 11 bases not matched to a gene; V was cut back by 9 bases and J by 5 bases. Germline values: CDR1 MNHEY, CDR2 SVGAGI. The CDR3 length is 15 residues. This chain's CDR3 is CASFTRDRGEETQYF. In DNA form, the CDR3 reads TGTGCCAGTTTCACCCGGGACAGGGGGGAGGAGACCCAGTACTTC.

The chain carries TRBV9 and TRBJ2-3, with 10 bases that match TRBD2. This CDR3 has 15 residues. Germline trimming cut 4 bases from V and 2 bases from J; bases unmatched to any gene: 4. From germline, CDR1 is SGDLS and CDR2 YYNGEE. The CDR3 bases are TGTGCCAGCAGCATAGCGGGGGGCCTCACAGATACGCAGTATTTT. Protein sequence: CASSIAGGLTDTQYF.

The chain uses TRBV7-2 and TRBJ2-7, with TRBD2 as a possible D gene (7 bases). The V end lost 6 bases, the J end lost 0 bases, and 12 bases lay between the germline ends. Per germline, CDR1 SGHTA and CDR2 FQGNSA. CDR3 length: 14 residues. CDR3 sequence reads: CASRYRDYSYEQYF. Written as DNA, the CDR3 is TGTGCCAGCAGGTACAGGGACTACTCCTACGAGCAGTACTTC.

The V call is TRBV6-6, the J call TRBJ2-1; unclear D gene. The CDR3 is 12 amino acids. Germline CDR1 reads MNHNY; CDR2 reads SVGAGI (reference sequence). V lost 0 bases to trimming and J lost 6 bases, with 3 bases between them. CDR3: CASSYSGNEQFF. The CDR3 coding sequence is TGTGCCAGCAGTTACTCCGGCAATGAGCAGTTCTTC.

This chain connects TRBV7-8 to TRBJ2-5; 7 bases are shared with TRBD1. Germline V gives CDR1 SGHVS, CDR2 FQNEAQ. The V and J ends lost 0 bases and 3 bases, in that order; junction bases with no gene match: 7. CDR3 length: 16 residues. The CDR3 nucleotides are TGTGCCAGCAGCTTAGCAAGGGGGCGGTTGAAAGAGACCCAGTACTTC. Encoded protein: CASSLARGRLKETQYF.

V usage is TRBV6-6 and J usage is TRBJ2-5, with D possibly being TRBD2 (7 bases). CDR1 is MNHNY, CDR2 SVGAGI, per germline (reference sequence). Trimming left V 2 bases short and J 5 bases short, with 12 bases between. This CDR3 contains 14 residues. The CDR3 is CASSYPQGGETQYF. The DNA for the CDR3 is TGTGCCAGCAGTTACCCACAGGGAGGGGAGACCCAGTACTTC.

The chain uses TRBV28 and TRBJ1-4; D not certain. The CDR3 runs 18 residues. Germline V CDR1 and CDR2: MDHEN, SYDVKM. Trimming left V 6 bases short and J 0 bases short, with 20 bases between. The CDR3 nucleotides are TGTGCCAGCAGCCCCTCTGGGAGGAGAGAAGCAACTAATGAAAAACTGTTTTTT. Its protein is CASSPSGRREATNEKLFF.

J is TRBJ2-1 and V is TRBV28, with D perhaps matching TRBD2 (7 bases). CDR1 is MDHEN, CDR2 SYDVKM, per germline. This CDR3 contains 17 residues. V was shortened by 5 bases and J by 6 bases, with 23 bases between the two germline ends. The CDR3 here is CASSPPLGAGETNEQFF. The CDR3 DNA is TGTGCCAGCAGTCCTCCGTTGGGGGCGGGAGAGACCAATGAGCAGTTCTTC.

There are a few counts of this clone. V is TRBV7-2 and J is TRBJ2-5; 10 nucleotides line up with TRBD1. This CDR3 comprises 15 residues. Per the germline V gene, CDR1 is SGHTA and CDR2 is FQGNSA. With V trimmed by 4 bases and J by 1 base, 3 bases remained unmatched. The CDR3 DNA sequence: TGTGCCAGCAGCTGGGACAGGGGACGCCAAGAGACCCAGTACTTC. Amino acid sequence: CASSWDRGRQETQYF.

The chain employs TRBV7-3 and TRBJ2-1; 7 bases are a match to TRBD1. The CDR3 has 15 residues. Germline V lookup: CDR1 SGHTA, CDR2 FQGTGA. With V trimmed by 5 bases and J by 5 bases, 9 bases remained unmatched. In DNA, the CDR3 is TGTGCCAGCAGCCCCCAGGGGGACAGTAACAATGAGCAGTTCTTC. Amino acid sequence: CASSPQGDSNNEQFF.

The rearrangement uses TRBV7-2 and TRBJ1-2; maybe TRBD1 (5 bases). Trimming left V 4 bases short and J 7 bases short, with 13 bases between. The germline gives CDR1 SGHTA, CDR2 FQGNSA. The CDR3 has 13 residues. Here the CDR3 reads CASSSMTETGYTF. Here the CDR3 DNA reads TGTGCCAGCAGCTCAATGACAGAGACTGGCTACACCTTC.

This clone was counted between two and nine times. The V and J genes are TRBV5-6 and TRBJ1-2; D call uncertain. This CDR3 comprises 14 residues. The V gene's germline CDR1 is SGHDT and CDR2 YYEEEE. V lost 3 bases, J lost 3 bases, and 12 bases lay in between. CDR3 sequence: CASSSGEGYYGYTF. Here the CDR3 DNA reads TGTGCCAGCAGCTCCGGGGAAGGATACTATGGCTACACCTTC. The whole variable domain, remainder taken from reference TRBV5-6 and TRBJ1-2, is DAGVTQSPTHLIKTRGQQVTLRCSPKSGHDTVSWYQQALGQGPQFIFQYYEEEERQRGNFPDRFSGHQFPNYSSELNVNALLLGDSALYLCASSSGEGYYGYTFGSGTRLTVV.